Shown below are 21 T cell receptor beta chains from a single sample sequenced in a study of cytotoxic CD8 clonotypes in ibrutinib-treated CLL. The method was immunoSEQ multiplex PCR; TCRdb's version includes in-frame clones alone and lacks a portion of them. The sample gives approximately 90,000 clones, approximately 77% of which show up once; around 23% is in the top ten. Here the sequenced sample was PBMCs, taken after 24 months of ibrutinib treatment. The source of these receptors is a human donor with chronic lymphocytic leukemia.

The chain links TRBV9 to TRBJ1-2; 8 bases are shared with TRBD1. The CDR3 extends over 17 amino acids. The V segment lost 3 bases and the J segment 3 bases; nucleotides outside the gene matches: 13. The germline V gene encodes CDR1 SGDLS and CDR2 YYNGEE. CDR3 DNA: TGTGCCAGCAGCGATCAAAGTACAGGGGGAGAATACTATGGCTACACCTTC. This codes for CASSDQSTGGEYYGYTF.

This chain joins TRBV10-1 and TRBJ2-1; D tentatively fits TRBD1 or TRBD2 (5 bases each). The CDR3 totals 12 residues. Germline V gives CDR1 WNHNN, CDR2 SYGVQD (reference sequence). The germline V and J ends were trimmed by 9 bases and 7 bases, with 13 bases remaining between them. The CDR3 spells CARGRARNEQFF. The CDR3 DNA is TGCGCCAGGGGGCGGGCCAGAAATGAGCAGTTCTTC.

This clone was recorded only once. The chain employs TRBV7-3 and TRBJ2-1, with 8 bases fitting TRBD2. CDR3 length: 16 amino acids. CDR1 and CDR2 (germline): SGHTA, FQGTGA. V was clipped by 5 bases and J by 4 bases; unmatched bases: 10. CDR3 in amino acids: CASSRWASGLYNEQFF. In DNA form, the CDR3 reads TGTGCCAGCAGCCGCTGGGCTAGCGGGCTTTACAATGAGCAGTTCTTC.

A remark on this clone: Compared with germline, one end of the junction differs, possibly owing to a read error. The rearrangement uses TRBV5-1 and TRBJ2-1; D might be TRBD1 (7 bases). The CDR3 has 15 residues. Germline loops: CDR1 SGHRS, CDR2 YFSETQ. Here the CDR3 DNA reads TGCGCCAGCAGCCCAGGGGGGACCTCCGACAATGAGCAGTTCTTC. The encoded protein is CASSPGGTSDNEQFF.

The chain links TRBV30 to TRBJ2-5, with TRBD2 identical over 11 bases. J was trimmed by 1 base and V by 5 bases; bases with no gene match: 12. This CDR3 contains 17 residues. Looked up from germline, CDR1 is GTSNPN and CDR2 is SVGIG (reference sequence). CDR3 loop: CAWETGNLAGGQETQYF. The CDR3 DNA sequence: TGTGCCTGGGAAACAGGGAACCTAGCGGGGGGCCAAGAGACCCAGTACTTC.

In this sample, this clone turned up a few times. The chain uses TRBV4-2 and TRBJ1-1; D unresolved. Trimming pared 1 base from V and 3 bases from J, leaving 9 bases between. This CDR3 has 14 residues. Germline assignment: CDR1 LGHNA and CDR2 YNFKEQ. The CDR3: CASSQVAVDTEAFF. The CDR3 nucleotides read TGTGCCAGCAGCCAAGTGGCAGTAGACACTGAAGCTTTCTTT.

This clone was seen a single time. CDR3 protein: CAISDLAGLAGAYEQYF. The CDR3 DNA reads as TGTGCCATCAGTGACCTAGCCGGACTAGCGGGAGCCTACGAGCAGTACTTC. The genes are TRBV10-3 and TRBJ2-7, with 13 bases identical to TRBD2. This CDR3 has 17 residues. Germline CDR1 and CDR2: ENHRY and SYGVKD. V lost 3 bases to trimming and J lost 2 bases; unmatched junction nucleotides: 7.

The chain has TRBV30 and TRBJ2-1, with a tentative D call TRBD2 (5 bases). V was trimmed by 2 bases and J by 4 bases, leaving 9 bases between them. The CDR3 runs 13 residues. Per germline, CDR1 GTSNPN and CDR2 SVGIG (reference sequence). CDR3 bases: TGTGCCTGGAGTACGGGATTGTACAATGAGCAGTTCTTC. It translates to CAWSTGLYNEQFF.

There are a few counts of this clone. The chain recombines TRBV10-1 with TRBJ2-2, with unresolved D. V was pared by 6 bases and J by 7 bases, with 9 bases between. The CDR3 is made up of 12 amino acids. Germline values: CDR1 WNHNN, CDR2 SYGVQD (reference sequence). The CDR3 coding sequence is TGCGCCAGCAGCTCCAGTGGCGGGGAGCTGTTTTTT. This translates into CASSSSGGELFF.

The DNA of the CDR3 is TGTGCCTGGAGTGAAACACAGGGGGACAATCAGCCCCAGCATTTT. Translating it yields CAWSETQGDNQPQHF. The J gene is TRBJ1-5, the V gene TRBV30, with TRBD1 matching 8 bases. The junction had 5 bases not matched to a gene; V was cut back by 1 base and J by 3 bases. Germline V gene sequence: CDR1 GTSNPN, CDR2 SVGIG (reference sequence). The CDR3 spans 15 residues. The full variable domain, its missing parts supplied by reference TRBV30 and TRBJ1-5, is SQTIHQWPATLVQPVGSPLSLECTVEGTSNPNLYWYRQAAGRGLQLLFYSVGIGQISSEVPQNLSASRPQDRQFILSSKKLLLSDSGFYLCAWSETQGDNQPQHFGDGTRLSIL.

J is TRBJ2-1 and V is TRBV4-3, with 9 bases that match TRBD1. V lost 3 bases and J lost 2; bases outside the gene matches: 8. Looked up from germline, CDR1 is LGHNA and CDR2 is YSLEER. The CDR3 is 17 amino acids. The CDR3 DNA is TGCGCCAGCAGCCAGGAAGACAGGGGGATCGCCTACAATGAGCAGTTCTTC. Protein sequence: CASSQEDRGIAYNEQFF.

This chain connects TRBV5-1 to TRBJ2-1; 10 positions match TRBD2. This CDR3 has 15 residues. The V gene's germline CDR1 is SGHRS and CDR2 YFSETQ. V was clipped by 2 bases and J by 7 bases; unmatched bases: 6. The CDR3 coding sequence is TGCGCCAGCAGCTTTGGACTAGCGGAAGGGAATGAGCAGTTCTTC. It specifies CASSFGLAEGNEQFF. The full variable domain, with the rest looked up from reference TRBV5-1 and TRBJ2-1, is KAGVTQTPRYLIKTRGQQVTLSCSPISGHRSVSWYQQTPGQGLQFLFEYFSETQRNKGNFPGRFSGRQFSNSRSEMNVSTLELGDSALYLCASSFGLAEGNEQFFGPGTRLTVL.

This chain uses TRBV7-9 with TRBJ2-1; D might be TRBD2 (6 bases). The V and J ends lost 3 bases and 9 bases respectively, with 6 bases between them. The CDR3 contains 11 residues. The germline V gene has CDR1 SEHNR and CDR2 FQNEAQ (reference sequence). CDR3 loop: CASSLEGEQFF. For the CDR3, the DNA is TGTGCCAGCAGCTTGGAGGGTGAGCAGTTCTTC.

This clone was observed a handful of times. The chain recombines TRBV2 with TRBJ1-2; D not certain. The germline V and J ends were trimmed by 1 base and 7 bases, with 7 bases remaining between them. Germline V gene data show CDR1 as SNHLY and CDR2 as FYNNEI. This CDR3 has 12 residues. For the CDR3, the DNA is TGTGCCAGCAGTGAAGGACTAGGTGGCTACACCTTC. It yields the protein CASSEGLGGYTF.

The rearrangement uses TRBV27 and TRBJ2-1, with 11 bases fitting TRBD2. V gave up 5 bases and J gave up 9 bases; unmatched junction bases: 6. The CDR3 totals 14 residues. Germline CDR1 and CDR2: MNHEY and SMNVEV (reference sequence). The CDR3 here is CASSPLAGGFEQFF. DNA of the CDR3: TGTGCCAGCAGTCCTCTAGCGGGAGGTTTTGAGCAGTTCTTC.

This clone has more than one count but fewer than ten. The rearrangement joins TRBV5-1 to TRBJ2-2, with D hard to call. The V end was cut by 5 bases, the J end by 4 bases, with 9 bases between. The length of the CDR3 is 13 residues. Germline V gene sequence: CDR1 SGHRS, CDR2 YFSETQ. The CDR3 loop is CASSWVGTGELFF. CDR3 in DNA: TGCGCCAGCAGTTGGGTAGGCACCGGGGAGCTGTTTTTT.

The CDR3 sequence: CASTPDGPLEAFF. Here the CDR3 DNA reads TGTGCCAGCACCCCGGACGGCCCCTTGGAAGCTTTCTTT. This chain joins TRBV7-9 and TRBJ1-1; D is uncertain. The germline CDR1 and CDR2 sequences are SEHNR and FQNEAQ (reference sequence). Deletions cut 7 bases from V and 8 bases from J, with 17 bases between. The CDR3 contains 13 residues.

This sequence joins TRBV30 and TRBJ2-5, with 10 bases fitting TRBD2. CDR1 and CDR2 (germline): GTSNPN, SVGIG (reference sequence). The CDR3 spans 14 residues. The V gene end was trimmed by 2 bases and the J gene end by 5 bases; junction bases not matched to a gene: 5. As DNA, the CDR3 is TGTGCCTGGAGTCGTACTAGCGGGATGGAGACCCAGTACTTC. Protein sequence: CAWSRTSGMETQYF.

This rearrangement joins TRBV6-1 to TRBJ1-5; D remains ambiguous. Trimming took 6 bases from V and 0 from J, leaving 12 bases between them. Germline lookup yields CDR1 MNHNS and CDR2 SASEGT. The CDR3 sequence is 15 residues long. Here the CDR3 reads CASSVTDSSNQPQHF. The CDR3 nucleotides are TGTGCCAGCAGCGTCACGGACTCTAGCAATCAGCCCCAGCATTTT.

The chain combines TRBV7-2 with TRBJ2-5; 9 bases are shared with TRBD1. Germline V gene sequence: CDR1 SGHTA, CDR2 FQGNSA. V lost 5 bases, J lost 1 base, and 2 bases stayed unmatched. The CDR3 covers 14 residues. The CDR3 region is CASSRGQGQETQYF. CDR3 nucleotides: TGTGCCAGCAGCCGGGGACAGGGCCAAGAGACCCAGTACTTC.

V and J are TRBV7-8 and TRBJ2-5; 12 nucleotides match TRBD1. The CDR3 is 16 residues long. The germline V gene has CDR1 SGHVS and CDR2 FQNEAQ. The junction had 4 bases not matched to a gene; V was cut back by 0 bases and J by 5 bases. CDR3 residues: CASSLAGQGAAETQYF. CDR3 DNA sequence: TGTGCCAGCAGCTTAGCGGGACAGGGGGCGGCTGAGACCCAGTACTTC.